A single sample gave rise to the 22 T cell receptor beta chains below, sequenced in a study of control samples from healthy donors and cancer patients (dated by TCRdb to the early 2020s). The protocol used for the library was the immunoSEQ multiplex PCR assay. TCRdb took this table from immuneACCESS and kept in-frame rearrangements with V and J called. Such tables lack part of the clones; where checked against another copy, unresolved V genes explain under half of the gap, and the rest is unexplained. This sample lists roughly 130,000 clones; roughly 90% were detected once. The ten largest clonotypes hold roughly 8.7% of the sample. The sequencing input was blood. Receptor source: a young man in good health.

The chain has TRBV6-6 and TRBJ1-5; a weak D match, TRBD1 (5 bases). Germline CDR1 MNHNY, CDR2 SVGAGI (reference sequence). V dropped 5 bases and J dropped 1 base, with 21 bases sitting between them. The CDR3 runs 18 residues. Here the CDR3 reads CASSLGAGLRFSNQPQHF. In nucleotides, the CDR3 is TGTGCCAGCAGTCTAGGGGCAGGGCTTAGATTCAGCAATCAGCCCCAGCATTTT.

The rearrangement links TRBV11-2 to TRBJ2-7, with D possibly matching TRBD1 (6 bases). Germline V gene lookup returns CDR1 SGHAT and CDR2 FQNNGV. Trimming took 5 bases from V and 2 from J, leaving 13 bases between them. The length of the CDR3 is 14 residues. The CDR3 here is CASSAGQLAYEQYF. The CDR3 DNA is TGTGCCAGCAGCGCTGGACAGCTCGCCTACGAGCAGTACTTC.

The chain is built from TRBV18 and TRBJ1-3; D may be TRBD1 (6 bases). Deletions cut 6 bases from V and 0 bases from J, with 12 bases between. The V gene's germline CDR1 is KGHSH and CDR2 LQKENI. This CDR3 is 15 amino acids long. CDR3 loop: CASSLDRTSGNTIYF. The CDR3 bases are TGTGCCAGCTCCCTCGACAGGACCTCTGGAAACACCATATATTTT.

The genes are TRBV19 and TRBJ1-4; a weak D match, TRBD1 (6 bases). V dropped 5 bases and J dropped 4 bases, with 14 bases sitting between them. This CDR3 is 15 amino acids long. Germline CDR1 reads LNHDA; CDR2 reads SQIVND (reference sequence). This CDR3 is CASSPPGTNNEKLFF. Written as DNA, the CDR3 is TGTGCCAGTAGTCCCCCCGGGACAAATAATGAAAAACTGTTTTTT.

The chain recombines TRBV18 with TRBJ2-3; 7 bases match TRBD2. The CDR3 is 14 residues long. The V segment lost 3 bases and the J segment 3 bases; nucleotides outside the gene matches: 3. Germline assignment: CDR1 KGHSH and CDR2 LQKENI. The CDR3 reads CASSPGTITDTQYF. The CDR3 DNA sequence: TGTGCCAGCTCACCCGGGACTATTACAGATACGCAGTATTTT.

The V gene is TRBV12-5, the J gene TRBJ1-1, with a weak D call TRBD1 (6 bases). This CDR3 is built from 18 residues. V lost 0 bases and J lost 0, with 17 bases in between. Germline CDR1 LGHNT, CDR2 FRNRAP. CDR3 bases: TGTGCTAGTGGTTTGGTACTTGGGGGCGCGGCGATGAACACTGAAGCTTTCTTT. Protein sequence: CASGLVLGGAAMNTEAFF.

The chain couples TRBV27 to TRBJ2-4; D is unresolved. This CDR3 comprises 13 residues. Germline CDR1 and CDR2: MNHEY and SMNVEV (reference sequence). V was clipped by 0 bases and J by 8 bases, with 8 bases between them. The CDR3 loop is CASSLSSAYIQYF. In nucleotides, the CDR3 is TGTGCCAGCAGTTTATCGTCCGCATACATTCAGTACTTC.

The chain links TRBV16 to TRBJ1-1, with D possibly being TRBD1 (5 bases). V shed 1 base and J shed 5 bases, with 17 bases lying between them. The CDR3 covers 16 residues. The germline V gene has CDR1 KGHSY and CDR2 FQNENV. CDR3 sequence (DNA): TGTGCCAGCAGCCAATTTATAGGAGGGACTGGAACTGAAGCTTTCTTT. It yields the protein CASSQFIGGTGTEAFF.

The genes are TRBV4-1 and TRBJ2-1, with D perhaps being TRBD1 or TRBD2 (5 bases each). CDR3 length: 16 residues. CDR1 MGHRA and CDR2 YSYEKL come from the germline V gene. The ends were cut back, 3 bases at V and 0 bases at J, with 12 bases in the middle. The CDR3 protein is CASSHPEGFSYNEQFF. The CDR3 DNA reads TGCGCCAGCAGCCACCCAGAGGGGTTCTCCTACAATGAGCAGTTCTTC.

This chain uses TRBV14 with TRBJ2-6; D call uncertain. Germline lookup yields CDR1 SGHDN and CDR2 FVKESK. Trimming left V 1 base short and J 0 bases short, with 10 bases between. The CDR3 contains 17 residues. The CDR3 is CASSQGHGRSGANVLTF. The CDR3 bases are TGTGCCAGCAGCCAAGGTCACGGCCGCTCTGGGGCCAACGTCCTGACTTTC.

V usage is TRBV5-1 and J usage is TRBJ2-4; possible D gene TRBD1, 6 bases. This CDR3 is 16 amino acids long. Between the trimmed V and J ends, which lost 0 bases and 1 base, there was a span of 11 bases. The germline CDR1 and CDR2 sequences are SGHRS and YFSETQ. CDR3 sequence: CASSLADSWAKNIQYF. The CDR3, as DNA: TGCGCCAGCAGCTTGGCGGACAGCTGGGCCAAAAACATTCAGTACTTC. Drawing the rest from reference TRBV5-1 and TRBJ2-4, the complete variable domain is KAGVTQTPRYLIKTRGQQVTLSCSPISGHRSVSWYQQTPGQGLQFLFEYFSETQRNKGNFPGRFSGRQFSNSRSEMNVSTLELGDSALYLCASSLADSWAKNIQYFGAGTRLSVL.

V is TRBV13 and J is TRBJ1-1; D gene ambiguous. The ends were cut back, 2 bases at V and 1 base at J, with 8 bases in the middle. CDR1 PRHDT and CDR2 FYEKMQ come from the germline V gene (reference sequence). The CDR3 totals 14 residues. In DNA form, the CDR3 reads TGTGCCAGCAGCTTATCCCTGGGGAACACTGAAGCTTTCTTT. Its protein product is CASSLSLGNTEAFF.

J is TRBJ2-2 and V is TRBV19, with 10 bases matching TRBD1. This CDR3 spans 16 amino acids. Germline V gives CDR1 LNHDA, CDR2 SQIVND (reference sequence). V dropped 1 base and J dropped 7; count of bases not matched to a gene: 6. Here the CDR3 reads CASSIGDRGGVGELFF. For the CDR3, the DNA is TGTGCCAGTAGTATAGGGGACAGGGGAGGAGTCGGGGAGCTGTTTTTT.

In this sample, this clone turned up a few times. The V and J genes are TRBV2 and TRBJ1-5; D call uncertain. V was shortened by 7 bases and J by 0 bases, with 13 bases between the two germline ends. In germline, CDR1 is SNHLY, CDR2 FYNNEI. The CDR3 extends over 15 amino acids. The CDR3 loop is CASTSRPGSNQPQHF. CDR3 in DNA: TGTGCCAGCACCAGCCGGCCGGGTAGCAATCAGCCCCAGCATTTT.

The chain joins TRBV10-1 to TRBJ2-2, with D perhaps TRBD1 (5 bases). Deletions cut 3 bases from V and 9 bases from J, with 11 bases between. Germline lookup yields CDR1 WNHNN and CDR2 SYGVQD (reference sequence). The CDR3 covers 13 residues. For the CDR3, the DNA is TGCGCCAGCAGTGAAAGGGGCGGCCGGGAGCTGTTTTTT. As protein: CASSERGGRELFF.

The chain combines TRBV6-5 with TRBJ1-5; 8 positions agree with TRBD1. The V gene's germline CDR1 is MNHEY and CDR2 SVGAGI. CDR3 size: 13 residues. V was pared by 6 bases and J by 7 bases, with 5 bases of the junction left unmatched. CDR3 in amino acids: CASRDREGQPQHF. The CDR3 coding sequence is TGTGCCAGCAGGGACAGGGAGGGGCAGCCCCAGCATTTT.

The chain employs TRBV3-1 (or the pseudogene TRBV3-2) and TRBJ1-2; D not certain. The CDR3 is 13 amino acids. V lost 4 bases to trimming and J lost 4 bases, with 10 bases between them. Per germline, CDR1 LGHDT and CDR2 YNNKEL (reference sequence). Written as DNA, the CDR3 is TGTGCCAGCAGCCCAAGGGTGGCCTATGGCTACACCTTC. This codes for CASSPRVAYGYTF.

The J gene is TRBJ1-1, the V gene TRBV6-5; D is ambiguous. Trimming cost V 2 bases and J 1 base, with 11 bases left between them. Germline V gene data show CDR1 as MNHEY and CDR2 as SVGAGI. CDR3 length: 15 amino acids. CDR3 residues: CASSYGRRPNTEAFF. CDR3 nucleotide sequence: TGTGCCAGCAGTTACGGGAGACGGCCGAACACTGAAGCTTTCTTT.

The genes are TRBV7-2 and TRBJ1-6; 9 nucleotides agree with TRBD1. The V and J ends lost 6 bases and 6 bases, in that order; junction bases with no gene match: 9. Germline V gives CDR1 SGHTA, CDR2 FQGNSA. There are 16 residues in the CDR3. This chain's CDR3 is CASRQHRGPGNSPLHF. The CDR3 coding sequence is TGTGCCAGCAGGCAACACAGGGGGCCGGGTAATTCACCCCTCCACTTT. The full variable domain, its missing parts supplied by reference TRBV7-2 and TRBJ1-6, is GAGVSQSPSNKVTEKGKDVELRCDPISGHTALYWYRQSLGQGLEFLIYFQGNSAPDKSGLPSDRFSAERTGGSVSTLTIQRTQQEDSAVYLCASRQHRGPGNSPLHFGNGTRLTVT.

The chain uses TRBV29-1 and TRBJ1-2; D is unresolved. CDR3 size: 11 residues. The V and J ends lost 3 bases and 8 bases respectively, with 10 bases between them. Germline lookup yields CDR1 SQVTM and CDR2 ANQGSEA. The CDR3 loop is CSVDESHGYTF. CDR3 nucleotides: TGCAGCGTTGATGAATCTCACGGCTACACCTTC.

V usage is TRBV4-1 and J usage is TRBJ2-1; D unclear. The CDR3 runs to 13 residues. Per germline, CDR1 MGHRA and CDR2 YSYEKL. Trimming pared 1 base from V and 5 bases from J, leaving 6 bases between. The CDR3 nucleotides read TGCGCCAGCAGCCAAGTCGCCAACAATGAGCAGTTCTTC. Its protein is CASSQVANNEQFF.

This rearrangement joins TRBV27 to TRBJ1-1; D possibly corresponds to TRBD1 (6 bases). In germline, CDR1 is MNHEY, CDR2 SMNVEV (reference sequence). The CDR3 has 14 amino acids. The V end lost 5 bases, the J end lost 1 base, and 11 bases lay between the germline ends. CDR3 sequence reads: CASSTGQQNTEAFF. Written as DNA, the CDR3 is TGTGCCAGCAGTACTGGACAGCAGAACACTGAAGCTTTCTTT.